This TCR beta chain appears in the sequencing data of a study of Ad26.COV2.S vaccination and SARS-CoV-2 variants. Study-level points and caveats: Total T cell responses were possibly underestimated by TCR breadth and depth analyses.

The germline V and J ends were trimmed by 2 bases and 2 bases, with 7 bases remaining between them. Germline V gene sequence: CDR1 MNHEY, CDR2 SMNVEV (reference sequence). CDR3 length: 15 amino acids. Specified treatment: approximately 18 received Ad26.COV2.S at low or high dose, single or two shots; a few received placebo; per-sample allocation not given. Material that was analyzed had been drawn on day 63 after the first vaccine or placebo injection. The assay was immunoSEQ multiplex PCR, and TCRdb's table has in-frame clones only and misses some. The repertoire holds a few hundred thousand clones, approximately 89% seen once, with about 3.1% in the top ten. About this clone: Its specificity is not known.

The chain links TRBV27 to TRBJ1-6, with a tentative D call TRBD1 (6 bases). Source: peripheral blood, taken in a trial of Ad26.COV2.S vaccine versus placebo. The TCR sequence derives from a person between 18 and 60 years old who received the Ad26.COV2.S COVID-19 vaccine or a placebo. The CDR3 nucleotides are TGTGCCAGCAGTTTAGGGGGCACCTATAATTCACCCCTCCACTTT. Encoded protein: CASSLGGTYNSPLHF.